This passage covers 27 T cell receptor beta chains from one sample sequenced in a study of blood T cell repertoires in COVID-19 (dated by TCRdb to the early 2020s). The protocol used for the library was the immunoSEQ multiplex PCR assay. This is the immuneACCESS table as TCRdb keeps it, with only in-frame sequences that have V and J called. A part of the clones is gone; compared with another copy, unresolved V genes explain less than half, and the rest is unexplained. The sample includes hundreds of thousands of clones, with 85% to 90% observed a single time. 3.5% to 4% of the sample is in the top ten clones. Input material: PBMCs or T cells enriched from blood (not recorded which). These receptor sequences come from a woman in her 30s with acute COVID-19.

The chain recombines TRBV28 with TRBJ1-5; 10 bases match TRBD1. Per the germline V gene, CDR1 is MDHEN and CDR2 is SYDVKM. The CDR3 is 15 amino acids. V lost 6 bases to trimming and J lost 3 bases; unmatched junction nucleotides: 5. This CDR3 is CASRGTGANNQPQHF. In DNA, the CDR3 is TGTGCCAGCAGGGGGACAGGGGCAAACAATCAGCCCCAGCATTTT.

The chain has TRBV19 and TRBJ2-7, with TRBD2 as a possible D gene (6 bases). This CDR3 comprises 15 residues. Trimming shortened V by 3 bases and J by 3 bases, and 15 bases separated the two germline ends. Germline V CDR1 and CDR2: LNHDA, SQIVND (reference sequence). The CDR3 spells CASSMAGGSGYEQYF. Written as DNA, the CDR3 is TGTGCCAGTAGTATGGCAGGCGGTAGCGGCTACGAGCAGTACTTC.

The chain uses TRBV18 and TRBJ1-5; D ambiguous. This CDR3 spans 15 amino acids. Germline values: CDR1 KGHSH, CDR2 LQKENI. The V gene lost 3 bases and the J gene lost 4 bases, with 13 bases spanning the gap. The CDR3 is CASSPLGSLNQPQHF. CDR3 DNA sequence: TGTGCCAGCTCACCTCTCGGGTCGCTGAATCAGCCCCAGCATTTT.

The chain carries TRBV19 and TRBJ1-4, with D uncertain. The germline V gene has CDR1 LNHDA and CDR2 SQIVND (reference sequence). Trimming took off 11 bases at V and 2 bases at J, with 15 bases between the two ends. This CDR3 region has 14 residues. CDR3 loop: CAEPRERTNEKLFF. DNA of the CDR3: TGTGCCGAACCTCGGGAGCGGACTAATGAAAAACTGTTTTTT.

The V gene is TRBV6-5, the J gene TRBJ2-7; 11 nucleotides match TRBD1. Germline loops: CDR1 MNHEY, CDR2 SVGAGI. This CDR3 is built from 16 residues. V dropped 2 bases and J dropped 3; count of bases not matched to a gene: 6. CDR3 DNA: TGTGCCAGCAGTTACCCCGGGACAGGGGGTCTCTACGAGCAGTACTTC. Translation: CASSYPGTGGLYEQYF.

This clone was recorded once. The CDR3 coding sequence is TGCGCCAGCAGCTCGGGGATTTACCACACCTTC. Translated, it gives CASSSGIYHTF. This chain links TRBV5-1 with TRBJ1-2; no reliable D call. V lost 3 bases and J 12 bases, leaving 12 bases between the germline ends. Germline V gene data show CDR1 as SGHRS and CDR2 as YFSETQ. This CDR3 comprises 11 residues.

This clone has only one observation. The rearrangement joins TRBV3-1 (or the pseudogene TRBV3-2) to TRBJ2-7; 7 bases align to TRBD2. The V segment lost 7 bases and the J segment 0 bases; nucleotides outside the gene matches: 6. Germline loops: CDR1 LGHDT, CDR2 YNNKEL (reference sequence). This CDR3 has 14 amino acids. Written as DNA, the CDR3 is TGTGCCAGCACCACGGGACTATACTCCTACGAGCAGTACTTC. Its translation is CASTTGLYSYEQYF.

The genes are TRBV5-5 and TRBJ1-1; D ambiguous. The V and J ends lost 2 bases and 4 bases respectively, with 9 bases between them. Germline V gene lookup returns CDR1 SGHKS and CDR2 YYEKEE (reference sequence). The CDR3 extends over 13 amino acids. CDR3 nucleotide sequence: TGTGCCAGCAGCTTTTCGGGGTTCACTGAAGCTTTCTTT. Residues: CASSFSGFTEAFF.

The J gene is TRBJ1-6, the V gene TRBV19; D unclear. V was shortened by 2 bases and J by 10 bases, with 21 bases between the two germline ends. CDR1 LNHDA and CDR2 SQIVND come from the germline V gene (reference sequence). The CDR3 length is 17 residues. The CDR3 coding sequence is TGTGCCAGTAGTATATCTTCAAAGGACTTTGAGCAGTCACCCCTCCACTTT. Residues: CASSISSKDFEQSPLHF.

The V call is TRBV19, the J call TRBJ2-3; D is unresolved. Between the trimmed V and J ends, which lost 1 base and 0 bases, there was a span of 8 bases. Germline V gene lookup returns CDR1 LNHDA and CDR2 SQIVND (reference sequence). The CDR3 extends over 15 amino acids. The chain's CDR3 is CASSIGRFSTDTQYF. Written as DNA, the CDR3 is TGTGCCAGTAGTATAGGGCGGTTTAGCACAGATACGCAGTATTTT. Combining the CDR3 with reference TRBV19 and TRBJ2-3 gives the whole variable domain DGGITQSPKYLFRKEGQNVTLSCEQNLNHDAMYWYRQDPGQGLRLIYYSQIVNDFQKGDIAEGYSVSREKKESFPLTVTSAQKNPTAFYLCASSIGRFSTDTQYFGPGTRLTVL.

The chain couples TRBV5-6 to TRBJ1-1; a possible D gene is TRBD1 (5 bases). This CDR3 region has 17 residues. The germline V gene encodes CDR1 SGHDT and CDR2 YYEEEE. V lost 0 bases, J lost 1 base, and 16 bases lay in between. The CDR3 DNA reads TGTGCCAGCAGCTTGGCTTACAGGCGGGGGACGAACACTGAAGCTTTCTTT. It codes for CASSLAYRRGTNTEAFF.

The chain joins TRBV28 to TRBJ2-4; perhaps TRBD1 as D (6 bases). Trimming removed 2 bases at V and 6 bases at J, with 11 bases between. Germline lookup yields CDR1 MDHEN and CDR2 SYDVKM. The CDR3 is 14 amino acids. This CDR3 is CASSLPQGSNIQYF. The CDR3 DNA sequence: TGTGCCAGCAGTTTACCCCAGGGGTCAAACATTCAGTACTTC.

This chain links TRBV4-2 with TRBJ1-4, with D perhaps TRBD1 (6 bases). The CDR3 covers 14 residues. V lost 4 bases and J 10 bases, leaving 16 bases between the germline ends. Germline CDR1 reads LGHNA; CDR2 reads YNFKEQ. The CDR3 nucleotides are TGTGCCAGCAGCCCTGGGACACCGCAGGGAAAACTGTTTTTT. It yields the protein CASSPGTPQGKLFF.

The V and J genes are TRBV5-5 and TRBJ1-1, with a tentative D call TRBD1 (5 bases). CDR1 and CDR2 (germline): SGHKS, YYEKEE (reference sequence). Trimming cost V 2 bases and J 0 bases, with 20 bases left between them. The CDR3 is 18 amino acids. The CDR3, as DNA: TGTGCCAGCAGCTTTCAGGGTGGGTCTCCCGCTATGAACACTGAAGCTTTCTTT. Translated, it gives CASSFQGGSPAMNTEAFF.

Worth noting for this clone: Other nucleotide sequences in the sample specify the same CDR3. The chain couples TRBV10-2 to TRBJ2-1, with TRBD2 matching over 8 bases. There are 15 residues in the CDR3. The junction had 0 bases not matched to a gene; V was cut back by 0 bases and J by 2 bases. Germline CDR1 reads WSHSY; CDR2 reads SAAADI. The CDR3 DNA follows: TGCGCCAGCAGTGAGTCGGGACTAGCCTACAATGAGCAGTTCTTC. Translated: CASSESGLAYNEQFF.

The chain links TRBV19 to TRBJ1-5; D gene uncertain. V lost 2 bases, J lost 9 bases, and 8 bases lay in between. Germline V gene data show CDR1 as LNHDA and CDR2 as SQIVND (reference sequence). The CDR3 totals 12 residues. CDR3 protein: CASSINRGPQHF. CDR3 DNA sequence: TGTGCCAGTAGTATAAACCGGGGGCCCCAGCATTTT.

The CDR3 DNA sequence: TGCGCCAGCAGCCAAGATTGGCCAGAGACCCAGTACTTC. Its translation: CASSQDWPETQYF. The chain couples TRBV4-1 to TRBJ2-5; D remains ambiguous. CDR1 is MGHRA, CDR2 YSYEKL, per germline. V lost 0 bases and J lost 4, with 6 bases in between. The CDR3 extends over 13 amino acids.

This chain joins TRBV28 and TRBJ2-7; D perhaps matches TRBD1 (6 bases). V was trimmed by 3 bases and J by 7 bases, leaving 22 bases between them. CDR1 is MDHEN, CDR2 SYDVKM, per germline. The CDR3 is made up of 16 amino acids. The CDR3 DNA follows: TGTGCCAGCAGTTTTGTTCCGGGCCAGGGGTTAATAGAGCAGTACTTC. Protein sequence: CASSFVPGQGLIEQYF.

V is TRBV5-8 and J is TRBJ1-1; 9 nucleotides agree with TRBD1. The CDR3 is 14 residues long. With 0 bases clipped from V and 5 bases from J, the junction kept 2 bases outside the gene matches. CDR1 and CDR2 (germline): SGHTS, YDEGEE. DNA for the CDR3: TGTGCCAGCAGCTTGGGGACAGGGGAAACTGAAGCTTTCTTT. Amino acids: CASSLGTGETEAFF.

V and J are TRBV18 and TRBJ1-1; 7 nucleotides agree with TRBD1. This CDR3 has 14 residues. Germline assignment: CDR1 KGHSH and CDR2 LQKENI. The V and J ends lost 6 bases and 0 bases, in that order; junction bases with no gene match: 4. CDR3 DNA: TGTGCCAGCTCGGTAGGGGGCATGAACACTGAAGCTTTCTTT. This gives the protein CASSVGGMNTEAFF.

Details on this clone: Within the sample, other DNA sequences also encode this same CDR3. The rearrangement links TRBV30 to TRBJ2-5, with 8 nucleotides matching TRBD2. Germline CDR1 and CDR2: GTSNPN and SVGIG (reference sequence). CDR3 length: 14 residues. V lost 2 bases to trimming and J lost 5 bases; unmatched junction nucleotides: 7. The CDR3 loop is CAWSLAGGRETQYF. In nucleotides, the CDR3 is TGTGCCTGGAGTTTGGCGGGGGGCAGGGAGACCCAGTACTTC.

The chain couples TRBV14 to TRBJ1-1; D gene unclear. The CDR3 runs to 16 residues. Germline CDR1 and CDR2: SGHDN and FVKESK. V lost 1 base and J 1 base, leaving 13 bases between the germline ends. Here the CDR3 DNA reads TGTGCCAGCAGCCAAGTTTTCTCCCCCGGGAACACTGAAGCTTTCTTT. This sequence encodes CASSQVFSPGNTEAFF.

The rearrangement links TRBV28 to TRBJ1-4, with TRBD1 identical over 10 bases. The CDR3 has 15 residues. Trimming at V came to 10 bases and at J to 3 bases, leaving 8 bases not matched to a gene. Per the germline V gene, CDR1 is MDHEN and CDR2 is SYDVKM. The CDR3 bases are TGTGCCATTTCCGGGACAGGGGCGGCTAATGAAAAACTGTTTTTT. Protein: CAISGTGAANEKLFF.

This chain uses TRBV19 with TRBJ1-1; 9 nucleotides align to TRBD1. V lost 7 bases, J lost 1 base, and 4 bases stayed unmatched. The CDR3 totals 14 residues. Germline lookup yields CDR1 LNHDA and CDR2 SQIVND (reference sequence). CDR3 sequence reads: CASTLTGGNTEAFF. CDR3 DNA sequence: TGTGCCAGTACTCTGACAGGGGGGAACACTGAAGCTTTCTTT.

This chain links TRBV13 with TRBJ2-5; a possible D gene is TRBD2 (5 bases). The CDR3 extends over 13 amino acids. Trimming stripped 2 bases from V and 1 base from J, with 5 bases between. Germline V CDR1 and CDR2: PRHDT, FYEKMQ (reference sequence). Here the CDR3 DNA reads TGTGCCAGCAGCTTAACTAGCCAAGAGACCCAGTACTTC. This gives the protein CASSLTSQETQYF.

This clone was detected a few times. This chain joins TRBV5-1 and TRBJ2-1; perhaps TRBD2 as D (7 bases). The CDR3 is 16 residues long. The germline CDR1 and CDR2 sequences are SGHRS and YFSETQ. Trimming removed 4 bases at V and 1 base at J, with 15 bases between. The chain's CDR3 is CASSPEGGASYNEQFF. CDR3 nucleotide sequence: TGCGCCAGCAGCCCCGAGGGGGGGGCGTCCTACAATGAGCAGTTCTTC.

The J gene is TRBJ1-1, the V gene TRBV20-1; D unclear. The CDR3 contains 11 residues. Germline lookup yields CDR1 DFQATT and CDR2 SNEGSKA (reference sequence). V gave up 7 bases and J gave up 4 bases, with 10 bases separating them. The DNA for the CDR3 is TGCAGTGGTCGGGGTGGCACTGAAGCTTTCTTT. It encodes CSGRGGTEAFF.